Presented here are 26 T cell receptor beta chains from one specimen sequenced in a study of blood T cell repertoires in COVID-19. Here immunoSEQ multiplex PCR was the method, and the copy in TCRdb shows in-frame clones only, minus some. The repertoire has some 89,000 clones, about four fifths of them found once; the top ten carry about 1.2%. The source material was peripheral blood. Receptors were obtained from a woman aged 80 or over with acute or convalescent COVID-19.

The V call is TRBV18, the J call TRBJ1-1, with TRBD1 as a possible D gene (6 bases). Germline V gives CDR1 KGHSH, CDR2 LQKENI. The CDR3 contains 21 residues. The V end was cut by 1 base, the J end by 0 bases, with 27 bases between. The CDR3 region is CASSPLSRGPARGGLNTEAFF. As DNA, the CDR3 is TGTGCCAGCTCACCACTTAGTCGGGGGCCCGCCCGCGGGGGATTGAACACTGAAGCTTTCTTT.

This sequence joins TRBV11-3 and TRBJ1-1; D unresolved. CDR1 SGHNT and CDR2 YENEEA come from the germline V gene. The CDR3 length is 13 residues. With 0 bases removed from V and 1 base from J, the gap between germline ends came to 3 bases. DNA for the CDR3: TGTGCCAGCAGCTTAGACGGGAACACTGAAGCTTTCTTT. It encodes CASSLDGNTEAFF.

J is TRBJ2-1 and V is TRBV3-1 (or the pseudogene TRBV3-2); D is perhaps TRBD1 (5 bases). Trimming removed 8 bases from V and 3 bases from J, with 35 bases in between. Germline V gene lookup returns CDR1 LGHDT and CDR2 YNNKEL (reference sequence). CDR3 length: 21 amino acids. The CDR3 DNA follows: TGTGCCAGCCGTGGCGGAGACAGCCTAAGGGGCCGACAGACTGGCTACAATGAGCAGTTCTTC. Amino acids: CASRGGDSLRGRQTGYNEQFF.

V usage is TRBV7-2 and J usage is TRBJ2-1, with TRBD1 as a possible D gene (6 bases). The CDR3 consists of 12 residues. The germline V and J ends were trimmed by 10 bases and 9 bases, with 16 bases remaining between them. CDR1 and CDR2 (germline): SGHTA, FQGNSA. The CDR3 DNA reads TGTGCCATCCGGGACACACGGGCTGAGCAGTTCTTC. Protein: CAIRDTRAEQFF.

The chain carries TRBV7-9 and TRBJ1-4; D not certain. Germline V gives CDR1 SEHNR, CDR2 FQNEAQ (reference sequence). V was shortened by 0 bases and J by 7 bases, with 6 bases between the two germline ends. The CDR3 loop spans 13 amino acids. The CDR3 nucleotides are TGTGCCAGCAGCTTAGCGTCGGGTGAAAAACTGTTTTTT. Its translation is CASSLASGEKLFF.

This chain connects TRBV19 to TRBJ2-1; TRBD2 might be the D (6 bases). Germline V gives CDR1 LNHDA, CDR2 SQIVND (reference sequence). The V end lost 2 bases, the J end lost 4 bases, and 12 bases lay between the germline ends. This CDR3 has 15 residues. CDR3 nucleotide sequence: TGTGCCAGTAGTATATCTGGGGGGATGTACAATGAGCAGTTCTTC. Its translation: CASSISGGMYNEQFF.

The rearrangement uses TRBV2 and TRBJ1-2; D is unresolved. The ends were cut back, 6 bases at V and 2 bases at J, with 10 bases in the middle. Per the germline V gene, CDR1 is SNHLY and CDR2 is FYNNEI. The CDR3 has 13 amino acids. CDR3 sequence (DNA): TGTGCCAGCAGCCTGGACTCCAACTATGGCTACACCTTC. Amino acids: CASSLDSNYGYTF.

This clone showed up just once. This sequence joins TRBV28 and TRBJ1-2; tentatively, D is TRBD1 (5 bases). CDR3 length: 13 residues. The germline V and J ends were trimmed by 7 bases and 7 bases, with 16 bases remaining between them. Germline V lookup: CDR1 MDHEN, CDR2 SYDVKM. DNA of the CDR3: TGTGCCAGCACTTATCCTGGGGGGGGTGGCTACACCTTC. As protein: CASTYPGGGGYTF.

The genes are TRBV7-2 and TRBJ2-7; the match to TRBD1 covers 9 bases. CDR1 and CDR2 (germline): SGHTA, FQGNSA. V dropped 2 bases and J dropped 7; count of bases not matched to a gene: 6. The CDR3 is made up of 14 amino acids. The CDR3 protein is CASSLTQGAGEQYF. CDR3 sequence (DNA): TGTGCCAGCAGCTTAACACAGGGGGCCGGAGAGCAGTACTTC.

V is TRBV6-2 or TRBV6-3 and J is TRBJ1-5; D remains ambiguous. Germline V CDR1 and CDR2: MNHEY, SVGEGT. The CDR3 has 14 residues. V lost 2 bases and J lost 3, with 8 bases in between. CDR3 DNA sequence: TGTGCCAGCAGTTACCGGGAGGCCAATCAGCCCCAGCATTTT. It encodes CASSYREANQPQHF.

This chain joins TRBV12-3 or TRBV12-4 and TRBJ1-1; D may be TRBD1 (6 bases). This CDR3 has 12 amino acids. Between the trimmed V and J ends, which lost 2 bases and 11 bases, there was a span of 12 bases. This CDR3 is CASSLLGRGAFF. Here the CDR3 DNA reads TGTGCCAGCAGTTTATTAGGTAGGGGGGCTTTCTTT.

CDR3 coding DNA: TGTGCCAGTAGTATCGACAGTCCTTCACCCCTCCACTTT. It codes for CASSIDSPSPLHF. V usage is TRBV19 and J usage is TRBJ1-6; possibly TRBD1 for D (5 bases). Germline CDR1 reads LNHDA; CDR2 reads SQIVND (reference sequence). This CDR3 has 13 amino acids. V was cut by 3 bases and J by 9 bases, with 9 bases left in between.

The chain recombines TRBV2 with TRBJ2-3; 7 positions match TRBD2. The CDR3 totals 14 residues. V shed 6 bases, J shed 1 base, and the junction held 4 bases outside the gene matches. Germline assignment: CDR1 SNHLY and CDR2 FYNNEI. In DNA form, the CDR3 reads TGTGCCAGCAGCCGGGACTACCGCACAGATACGCAGTATTTT. Translation gives CASSRDYRTDTQYF. Full variable domain (missing parts from reference TRBV2 and TRBJ2-3): EPEVTQTPSHQVTQMGQEVILRCVPISNHLYFYWYRQILGQKVEFLVSFYNNEISEKSEIFDDQFSVERPDGSNFTLKIRSTKLEDSAMYFCASSRDYRTDTQYFGPGTRLTVL.

This clone was detected a few times. J is TRBJ1-4 and V is TRBV2, with D possibly matching TRBD1 (6 bases). This CDR3 is 15 amino acids long. The germline V gene has CDR1 SNHLY and CDR2 FYNNEI. The V end was cut by 6 bases, the J end by 6 bases, with 17 bases between. In DNA form, the CDR3 reads TGTGCCAGCAGCCCTGATCCGGGGGGCTATGAAAAACTGTTTTTT. Protein product: CASSPDPGGYEKLFF.

The chain employs TRBV7-8 and TRBJ1-5; a possible D gene is TRBD1 (6 bases). CDR1 and CDR2 from the germline V gene are SGHVS and FQNEAQ. The CDR3 spans 13 residues. The V end was cut by 2 bases, the J end by 7 bases, with 9 bases between. The CDR3, as DNA: TGTGCCAGCAGCTTAACAGGGAACCAGCCCCAGCATTTT. It codes for CASSLTGNQPQHF.

CDR3 coding DNA: TGTGCCAGCAGTACCAGCGCGGGGAACACAGATACGCAGTATTTT. Residues: CASSTSAGNTDTQYF. J is TRBJ2-3 and V is TRBV6-5, with D tentatively TRBD2 (6 bases). Trimming cost V 5 bases and J 2 bases, with 14 bases left between them. Germline V gives CDR1 MNHEY, CDR2 SVGAGI. The CDR3 has 15 amino acids.

The chain recombines TRBV9 with TRBJ2-2; D is ambiguous. The ends were cut back, 0 bases at V and 5 bases at J, with 8 bases in the middle. Looked up from germline, CDR1 is SGDLS and CDR2 is YYNGEE. This CDR3 comprises 14 residues. CDR3 nucleotides: TGTGCCAGCAGCGTAGCTGGCCGTACCGGGGAGCTGTTTTTT. Translated, it gives CASSVAGRTGELFF.

CDR3 region: CASTQNNQPQHF. In nucleotides, the CDR3 is TGTGCCAGCACTCAGAACAATCAGCCCCAGCATTTT. The chain couples TRBV7-8 to TRBJ1-5; D gene unclear. CDR1 is SGHVS and CDR2 is FQNEAQ in the germline V gene. CDR3 length: 12 residues. V was shortened by 7 bases and J by 3 bases, with 7 bases between the two germline ends.

The chain combines TRBV6-5 with TRBJ2-7, with a possible D match to TRBD1 (6 bases). The CDR3 spans 13 residues. Per germline, CDR1 MNHEY and CDR2 SVGAGI. V gave up 10 bases and J gave up 2 bases, with 15 bases separating them. CDR3 sequence (DNA): TGTGCCACCGAAAGGGACACTGCCTACGAGCAGTACTTC. It yields the protein CATERDTAYEQYF.

V usage is TRBV2 and J usage is TRBJ2-7; 9 positions match TRBD1. In germline, CDR1 is SNHLY, CDR2 FYNNEI. CDR3 length: 14 residues. Trimming cost V 6 bases and J 5 bases; bases outside gene matches: 8. CDR3 protein: CASRQTGGVHEQYF. The CDR3 region has the DNA TGTGCCAGCAGGCAGACAGGGGGTGTCCACGAGCAGTACTTC.

This clone was counted between two and nine times. The chain links TRBV9 to TRBJ1-6; the match to TRBD1 covers 8 bases. Trimming removed 4 bases from V and 10 bases from J; junction bases left unmatched: 10. Germline V gene lookup returns CDR1 SGDLS and CDR2 YYNGEE. This CDR3 region has 15 residues. Written as DNA, the CDR3 is TGTGCCAGCAGCCCGAGGGGACAGGTTCGGTCACCCCTCCACTTT. As protein: CASSPRGQVRSPLHF. Together with reference TRBV9 and TRBJ1-6, the CDR3 gives the full variable domain: DSGVTQTPKHLITATGQRVTLRCSPRSGDLSVYWYQQSLDQGLQFLIQYYNGEERAKGNILERFSAQQFPDLHSELNLSSLELGDSALYFCASSPRGQVRSPLHFGNGTRLTVT.

The chain employs TRBV15 and TRBJ1-1; perhaps TRBD1 as D (6 bases). The CDR3 totals 16 residues. V lost 2 bases, J lost 2 bases, and 15 bases lay in between. CDR1 and CDR2 (germline): LNHNV, YYDKDF (reference sequence). The CDR3 reads CATSRSTGRPNTEAFF. CDR3 nucleotides: TGTGCCACCAGCAGATCGACAGGACGACCTAACACTGAAGCTTTCTTT.

The rearrangement uses TRBV6-2 or TRBV6-3 and TRBJ2-3; D uncertain. This CDR3 comprises 13 residues. Trimming took off 8 bases at V and 2 bases at J, with 11 bases between the two ends. From germline, CDR1 is MNHEY and CDR2 SVGEGT. The CDR3 loop reads CASGFQNTDTQYF. In DNA, the CDR3 is TGTGCCAGCGGTTTCCAGAACACAGATACGCAGTATTTT.

The gene calls are TRBV28 and TRBJ2-4; TRBD2 matches 7 bases. The CDR3 extends over 12 amino acids. V was pared by 7 bases and J by 10 bases, with 7 bases of the junction left unmatched. CDR1 and CDR2 (germline): MDHEN, SYDVKM. CDR3 coding DNA: TGTGCCAGCATGGGAGGGGCTCCTATTCAGTACTTC. Residues: CASMGGAPIQYF.

The chain carries TRBV7-2 and TRBJ2-7; possible D gene TRBD2, 5 bases. In germline, CDR1 is SGHTA, CDR2 FQGNSA. Trimming took off 3 bases at V and 3 bases at J, with 9 bases between the two ends. The CDR3 is 13 residues long. For the CDR3, the DNA is TGTGCCAGCAGCTTGACCGGAGGCTACGAGCAGTACTTC. This gives the protein CASSLTGGYEQYF.

The chain employs TRBV24-1 and TRBJ2-1; 8 bases map to TRBD1. The V and J ends lost 3 bases and 7 bases, in that order; junction bases with no gene match: 13. Germline assignment: CDR1 KGHDR and CDR2 SFDVKD. The CDR3 has 17 residues. DNA for the CDR3: TGTGCCACCAGTGATCCCAGGGGGCAGGTTGGAGGTAATGAGCAGTTCTTC. As protein: CATSDPRGQVGGNEQFF.